Listed below are T cell receptor beta chains from one sample, sequenced in a study of metastatic and nonmetastatic thyroid tumors. From the PCR reads, TCRdb re-called clones with MiXCR. Here the sample spans thousands of clones, around 28% being singletons. Material for sequencing was tumor tissue. The receptors shown here come from a male donor with papillary thyroid cancer or a benign thyroid nodule (not recorded which). Some clones in this sample may be carry-over from other donors' samples. Each CDR3 is given with its conserved first and last residue. A D gene is named only where the DNA matches it firmly. The size field is filled for only some rows; it gives once, few, many or a size class.

abundance	v_gene	j_gene	d_gene	CDR3nt	CDR3aa
few	TRBV20-1	TRBJ2-7	TRBD2	TGCAGTGCTACCCTCACTAGCGGCTACGAGCAGTACTTC	CSATLTSGYEQYF
large	TRBV28	TRBJ1-2	TRBD1	TGTGCCAGCAGTTTTCGGGACAGGGTTTCAGTTGGCTACACCTTC	CASSFRDRVSVGYTF
few	TRBV12-3/TRBV12-4	TRBJ1-1	TRBD1	TGTGCCAGCACCTCAAGACAGGGGAAGGGGGAAGCTTTCTTT	CASTSRQGKGEAFF
many	TRBV5-6	TRBJ1-2	.	TGTGCCAGCAGCTCACCCCAGGGAGGCTATGGCTACACCTTC	CASSSPQGGYGYTF
many	TRBV27	TRBJ1-6	.	TGTGCCAGCAGTTTATGGTATAATTCACCCCTCCACTTT	CASSLWYNSPLHF
few	TRBV2	TRBJ1-2	.	TGTGCCAGCAGTGAGACAGTTTCCTATGGCTACACCTTC	CASSETVSYGYTF
.	TRBV5-1	TRBJ2-3	.	TGCGCCAGCAAGGCAGGGGGGTACCGGACAGATACGCAGTATTTT	CASKAGGYRTDTQYF
few	TRBV6-1	TRBJ2-1	TRBD1	TGTGCCAGCAGTACCACAGGGGGCCAAAACAATGAGCAGTTCTTC	CASSTTGGQNNEQFF
.	TRBV27	TRBJ1-1	.	TGTGCCAGCAGTCCTTTGACAGTTAGCACTGAAGCTTTCTTT	CASSPLTVSTEAFF
.	TRBV28	TRBJ2-7	.	TGTGCCAGCAACGGCCAGGACTACGAGCAGTACTTC	CASNGQDYEQYF
few	TRBV6-6	TRBJ2-3	.	TGTGCCAGCAGGCCCGGCGTCGCGGAAACGGAGACAGATACGCAGTATTTT	CASRPGVAETETDTQYF
.	TRBV5-6	TRBJ2-6	.	TGTGCCAGCAGCTTGACAGGGTTAAGCTCTGGGGCCAACGTCCTGACTTTC	CASSLTGLSSGANVLTF
.	TRBV9	TRBJ2-2	.	TGTGCCAGCAGCGTAAACGGGGTCAGCACCGGGGAGCTGTTTTTT	CASSVNGVSTGELFF
few	TRBV7-2	TRBJ1-2	TRBD1	TGTGCCAGCAGCTTAGAGTGGGGGACAGGGGGTGGCTACACCTTC	CASSLEWGTGGGYTF
.	TRBV5-1	TRBJ1-5	TRBD1	TGCGCCAGCGCTCCCGGGACAGGGGCTTCGCAGCCCCAGCATTTT	CASAPGTGASQPQHF
many	TRBV2	TRBJ1-5	.	TGTGCCAGCAGTGGGTTTTTCCGAGAAATTGGGTCCCATCAGCCCCAGCATTTT	CASSGFFREIGSHQPQHF
few	TRBV11-2	TRBJ2-3	.	TGTGCCAGCAGCTTAGACGGCGGAAGCACAGATACGCAGTATTTT	CASSLDGGSTDTQYF
medium-sized	TRBV20-1	TRBJ2-1	TRBD2	TGCAGTGCTAGAATGAGTCGGTCTAGCGGGACCGATGAGCAGTTCTTC	CSARMSRSSGTDEQFF
.	TRBV12-3/TRBV12-4	TRBJ2-5	.	TGTGCCAGCAGTTTAAGAGAGACCCAGTACTTC	CASSLRETQYF